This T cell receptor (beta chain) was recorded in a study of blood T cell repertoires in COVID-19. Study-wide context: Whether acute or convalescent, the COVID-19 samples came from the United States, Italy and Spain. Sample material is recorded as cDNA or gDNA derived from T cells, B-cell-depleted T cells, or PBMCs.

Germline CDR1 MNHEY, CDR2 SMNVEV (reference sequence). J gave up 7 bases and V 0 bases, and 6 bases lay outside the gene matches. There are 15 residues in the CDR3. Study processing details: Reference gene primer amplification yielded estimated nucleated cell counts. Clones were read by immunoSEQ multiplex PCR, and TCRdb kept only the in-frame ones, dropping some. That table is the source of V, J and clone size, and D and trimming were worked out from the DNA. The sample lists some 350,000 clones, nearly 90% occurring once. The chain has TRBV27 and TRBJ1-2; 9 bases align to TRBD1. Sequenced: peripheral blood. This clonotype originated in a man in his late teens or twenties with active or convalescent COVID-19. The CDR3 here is CASSLSLGQGGGYTF. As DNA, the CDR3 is TGTGCCAGCAGTTTATCCTTGGGACAGGGAGGTGGCTACACCTTC.